Following are 22 T cell receptor beta chains from one sample sequenced in a study of T cell changes during pregnancy in multiple sclerosis. Assay used: immunoSEQ multiplex PCR; TCRdb lists only in-frame clones, some missing. The repertoire holds approximately 60,000 clones, with about 92% as singletons. Sequenced material: peripheral blood, taken in the first trimester of pregnancy. The receptors were gathered from a female donor with multiple sclerosis, enrolled in a pregnancy study.

The V gene is TRBV28, the J gene TRBJ1-1, with 8 nucleotides matching TRBD1. V was pared by 5 bases and J by 0 bases, with 8 bases of the junction left unmatched. The CDR3 extends over 16 amino acids. The germline V gene encodes CDR1 MDHEN and CDR2 SYDVKM. DNA for the CDR3: TGTGCCAGCAGTCCCGGGACAGGAGCTATGAACACTGAAGCTTTCTTT. The encoded protein is CASSPGTGAMNTEAFF.

J is TRBJ1-5 and V is TRBV5-4; a weak D match, TRBD1 (6 bases). Germline V gene data show CDR1 as SGHNT and CDR2 as YYREEE (reference sequence). Trimming removed 4 bases at V and 7 bases at J, with 15 bases between. CDR3 length: 14 amino acids. CDR3 residues: CASSRAGAGQPQHF. CDR3 DNA sequence: TGTGCCAGCAGCCGGGCAGGGGCCGGGCAGCCCCAGCATTTT.

J is TRBJ1-1 and V is TRBV27, with 9 bases identical to TRBD1. Unmatched junction bases numbered 3, after V lost 0 bases and J lost 10 bases. The V gene's germline CDR1 is MNHEY and CDR2 SMNVEV (reference sequence). This CDR3 is built from 13 residues. CDR3 DNA: TGTGCCAGCAGTTTATCCTTGGACAGGGGAGCTTTCTTT. Protein: CASSLSLDRGAFF.

The rearrangement links TRBV14 to TRBJ2-7; 7 positions match TRBD2. The CDR3 is 17 residues long. Per the germline V gene, CDR1 is SGHDN and CDR2 is FVKESK. J lost 3 bases, V lost 0 bases, and 11 bases had no gene match. CDR3 in DNA: TGTGCCAGCAGCCAAGAAGGAGGCGGGAGCGAACTCTACGAGCAGTACTTC. The encoded protein is CASSQEGGGSELYEQYF.

The table lists this clone with a count of one. The CDR3 coding sequence is TGTGCCTGGAGTGTATACAGGGGGATCGGCACCGGGGAGCTGTTTTTT. Encoded protein: CAWSVYRGIGTGELFF. This chain connects TRBV30 to TRBJ2-2, with 8 bases lining up with TRBD1. The CDR3 sequence is 16 residues long. The V gene's germline CDR1 is GTSNPN and CDR2 SVGIG (reference sequence). The junction had 7 bases not matched to a gene; V was cut back by 0 bases and J by 4 bases.

The genes are TRBV5-1 and TRBJ2-3; 8 nucleotides agree with TRBD2. In germline, CDR1 is SGHRS, CDR2 YFSETQ. The J segment lost 4 bases and the V segment lost 6 bases, leaving 13 bases of the junction unmatched. This CDR3 comprises 16 residues. The CDR3 spells CASNPVGSGMSDTQYF. The DNA for the CDR3 is TGCGCCAGCAACCCCGTGGGTAGCGGGATGTCAGATACGCAGTATTTT.

The chain combines TRBV6-1 with TRBJ2-5, with D maybe TRBD2 (6 bases). Trimming took 2 bases from V and 2 from J, leaving 18 bases between them. From germline, CDR1 is MNHNS and CDR2 SASEGT. This CDR3 region has 17 residues. CDR3 protein: CASSEFRRVSLQETQYF. The CDR3 region has the DNA TGTGCCAGCAGTGAATTTAGGAGGGTCTCCTTACAAGAGACCCAGTACTTC.

The CDR3 reads CASSLRFTGELFF. The CDR3 DNA sequence: TGTGCCAGCAGTTTGAGGTTCACCGGGGAGCTGTTTTTT. The chain couples TRBV27 to TRBJ2-2; D uncertain. Germline values: CDR1 MNHEY, CDR2 SMNVEV (reference sequence). Trimming left V 3 bases short and J 4 bases short, with 6 bases between. The length of the CDR3 is 13 residues.

For this clone: An end of the junction does not agree with germline; a read error may underlie this. V is TRBV7-7 and J is TRBJ2-5; the match to TRBD2 covers 10 bases. Germline lookup yields CDR1 SSHAT and CDR2 FNYEAQ (reference sequence). The CDR3 has 15 amino acids. CDR3 nucleotides: TGTGCTAGCAGCTTAGGTGGACTAGCGGAAGAGACCCAGTACTTC. Its protein is CASSLGGLAEETQYF.

V and J are TRBV9 and TRBJ2-4; maybe TRBD2 (6 bases). The CDR3 sequence is 17 residues long. Trimming took off 0 bases at V and 2 bases at J, with 15 bases between the two ends. From germline, CDR1 is SGDLS and CDR2 YYNGEE. The CDR3 loop is CASSVGGDAGPKNIQYF. The CDR3 DNA is TGTGCCAGCAGCGTAGGGGGGGACGCCGGGCCCAAAAACATTCAGTACTTC.

The V gene is TRBV2, the J gene TRBJ2-1; 9 bases match TRBD2. The V and J ends lost 6 bases and 6 bases, in that order; junction bases with no gene match: 3. This CDR3 is built from 13 residues. In germline, CDR1 is SNHLY, CDR2 FYNNEI. This chain's CDR3 is CASRTSGRNEQFF. The DNA of the CDR3 is TGTGCCAGCAGGACTAGCGGACGCAATGAGCAGTTCTTC.

The CDR3 coding sequence is TGTGCCAGCAGCTTAGAACTGACTAGCGGGAGTCGAAATGAGCAGTTCTTC. As protein: CASSLELTSGSRNEQFF. The chain couples TRBV11-3 to TRBJ2-1; 12 bases line up with TRBD2. The junction had 7 bases not matched to a gene; V was cut back by 0 bases and J by 7 bases. The CDR3 is made up of 17 amino acids. CDR1 is SGHNT and CDR2 is YENEEA in the germline V gene.

This clone was seen only a few times. The V gene is TRBV9, the J gene TRBJ1-1; D is ambiguous. Germline CDR1 SGDLS, CDR2 YYNGEE. The CDR3 contains 13 residues. V shed 0 bases and J shed 8 bases, with 11 bases lying between them. CDR3 bases: TGTGCCAGCAGCGTAGACACCCGTTCCGAAGCTTTCTTT. This codes for CASSVDTRSEAFF.

This chain uses TRBV4-3 with TRBJ2-7; 8 bases are shared with TRBD1. The CDR3 extends over 16 amino acids. J gave up 3 bases and V 0 bases, and 7 bases lay outside the gene matches. Per the germline V gene, CDR1 is LGHNA and CDR2 is YSLEER. The chain's CDR3 is CASSQDFDRGLYEQYF. The CDR3, as DNA: TGCGCCAGCAGCCAAGATTTTGACAGGGGCCTCTACGAGCAGTACTTC.

The chain has TRBV16 and TRBJ2-3; the match to TRBD2 covers 8 bases. V trimming: 1 base; J trimming: 1 base; junction bases outside the gene matches: 4. Germline V gene lookup returns CDR1 KGHSY and CDR2 FQNENV. The CDR3 is 16 amino acids. The CDR3 sequence: CASSQYSGGRTDTQYF. The CDR3 region has the DNA TGTGCCAGCAGCCAATATTCGGGAGGGCGCACAGATACGCAGTATTTT.

The genes are TRBV6-4 and TRBJ2-1, with D possibly matching TRBD2 (5 bases). Trimming left V 10 bases short and J 5 bases short, with 33 bases between. Germline V gene sequence: CDR1 MRHNA, CDR2 SNTAGT. The CDR3 is 19 amino acids. CDR3: CATKDRIRNSYSGNNEQFF. The DNA for the CDR3 is TGTGCCACTAAAGACCGTATAAGAAACTCCTATTCGGGGAACAATGAGCAGTTCTTC.

The J gene is TRBJ1-1, the V gene TRBV15, with D perhaps TRBD1 (5 bases). CDR1 LNHNV and CDR2 YYDKDF come from the germline V gene (reference sequence). The V and J ends lost 1 base and 4 bases respectively, with 13 bases between them. The CDR3 length is 15 residues. The CDR3 DNA reads as TGTGCCACCAGCAGAGGGGGGGGGTCGGGCACTGAAGCTTTCTTT. Translated, it gives CATSRGGGSGTEAFF.

The V call is TRBV5-1, the J call TRBJ2-5; 9 bases are a match to TRBD1. Germline V lookup: CDR1 SGHRS, CDR2 YFSETQ. The CDR3 extends over 16 amino acids. V shed 4 bases and J 6 bases; nucleotides not matched to a gene: 13. The CDR3 is CASSETGQGGLKTQYF. CDR3 DNA sequence: TGCGCCAGCAGCGAAACGGGACAGGGTGGTTTAAAGACCCAGTACTTC.

The chain carries TRBV6-5 and TRBJ1-1, with D possibly TRBD1 on 5 matching bases. The CDR3 has 15 amino acids. CDR1 is MNHEY, CDR2 SVGAGI, per germline. The V and J ends lost 3 bases and 1 base respectively, with 12 bases between them. For the CDR3, the DNA is TGTGCCAGCAGTTATTCCAGGGAGGGGAACACTGAAGCTTTCTTT. It translates to CASSYSREGNTEAFF.

This chain uses TRBV7-3 with TRBJ2-7; D possibly corresponds to TRBD1 (7 bases). CDR1 is SGHTA, CDR2 FQGTGA, per germline. With 5 bases removed from V and 4 bases from J, the gap between germline ends came to 12 bases. The CDR3 contains 13 residues. CDR3 bases: TGTGCCAGCAGCCAGGCAGGGGGGTACGAGCAGTACTTC. Its translation is CASSQAGGYEQYF.

V usage is TRBV6-5 and J usage is TRBJ1-2, with D perhaps matching TRBD1 (6 bases). Germline assignment: CDR1 MNHEY and CDR2 SVGAGI. The germline V and J ends were trimmed by 7 bases and 3 bases, with 12 bases remaining between them. The CDR3 extends over 13 amino acids. CDR3 residues: CASTGGKDYGYTF. In DNA form, the CDR3 reads TGTGCCAGCACGGGGGGCAAAGACTATGGCTACACCTTC.

This chain links TRBV7-3 with TRBJ2-1; D may be TRBD2 (5 bases). This CDR3 region has 13 residues. Deletions cut 6 bases from V and 10 bases from J, with 16 bases between. Germline CDR1 is SGHTA and CDR2 is FQGTGA. The CDR3 nucleotides are TGTGCCAGCAGGCCCAAGTCCCGAGGGGAGCAGTTCTTC. Translated, it gives CASRPKSRGEQFF. The whole variable domain, filled in from reference TRBV7-3 and TRBJ2-1, reads GAGVSQTPSNKVTEKGKYVELRCDPISGHTALYWYRQSLGQGPEFLIYFQGTGAADDSGLPNDRFFAVRPEGSVSTLKIQRTERGDSAVYLCASRPKSRGEQFFGPGTRLTVL.